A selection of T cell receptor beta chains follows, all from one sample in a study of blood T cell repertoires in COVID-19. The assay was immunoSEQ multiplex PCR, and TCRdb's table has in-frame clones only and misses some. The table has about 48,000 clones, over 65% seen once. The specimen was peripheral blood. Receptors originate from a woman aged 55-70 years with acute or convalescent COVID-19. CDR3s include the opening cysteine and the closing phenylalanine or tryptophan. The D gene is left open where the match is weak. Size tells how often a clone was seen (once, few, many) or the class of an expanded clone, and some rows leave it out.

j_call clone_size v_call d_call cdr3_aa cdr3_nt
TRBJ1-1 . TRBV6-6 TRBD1 CASSAPGQLNTEAFF TGTGCCAGCAGCGCTCCGGGACAGTTGAACACTGAAGCTTTCTTT
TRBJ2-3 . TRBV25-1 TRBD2 CASSGLAVPRADTQYF TGTGCCAGCAGTGGACTAGCGGTCCCTCGCGCAGATACGCAGTATTTT
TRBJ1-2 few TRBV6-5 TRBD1 CASNRQGTFYGYTF TGTGCCAGCAACAGACAGGGGACTTTCTATGGCTACACCTTC
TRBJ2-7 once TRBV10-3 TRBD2 CAISGTSGSGEQYF TGTGCCATCAGTGGAACTAGCGGGAGTGGCGAGCAGTACTTC
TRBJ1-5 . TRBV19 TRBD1 CASSTGQGASQPQHF TGTGCCAGTAGTACAGGACAGGGGGCGAGTCAGCCCCAGCATTTT
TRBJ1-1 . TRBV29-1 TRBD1 CSVAPGGTGDFGREAFF TGCAGCGTAGCCCCTGGGGGGACAGGGGATTTTGGTCGAGAAGCTTTCTTT
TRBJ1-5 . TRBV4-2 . CASSQVAGATQPQHF TGTGCCAGCAGCCAAGTGGCAGGGGCCACTCAGCCCCAGCATTTT
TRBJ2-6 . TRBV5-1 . CASSFALSGANVLTF TGCGCCAGCAGCTTTGCGCTCTCTGGGGCCAACGTCCTGACTTTC
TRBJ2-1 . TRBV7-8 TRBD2 CASSLGGGGLAGGNNEQFF TGTGCCAGCAGCTTAGGAGGGGGAGGGCTAGCGGGAGGTAACAATGAGCAGTTCTTC
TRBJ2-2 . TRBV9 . CASSPLTPGELFF TGTGCCAGCAGCCCCTTAACTCCCGGGGAGCTGTTTTTT
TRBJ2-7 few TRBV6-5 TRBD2 CASSPGTSVHEQYF TGTGCCAGCAGTCCCGGGACTAGCGTCCACGAGCAGTACTTC
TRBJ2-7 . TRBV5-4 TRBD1 CASSSDRGLYEQYF TGTGCCAGCAGCTCTGACAGGGGACTCTACGAGCAGTACTTC
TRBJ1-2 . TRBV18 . CASSQGHDYGYTF TGTGCCAGCTCACAGGGGCACGACTATGGCTACACCTTC
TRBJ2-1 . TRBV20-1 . CSARGPLEQFF TGCAGTGCTAGAGGGCCTTTAGAGCAGTTCTTC
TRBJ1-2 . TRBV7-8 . CASSPPGLYGYTF TGTGCCAGCAGCCCTCCCGGACTCTATGGCTACACCTTC
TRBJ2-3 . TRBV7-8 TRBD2 CASSGTRGADTQYF TGTGCCAGCAGCGGGACTAGAGGGGCAGATACGCAGTATTTT
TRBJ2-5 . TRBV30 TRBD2 CAWSLAGETQYF TGTGCCTGGAGTCTAGCGGGAGAGACCCAGTACTTC
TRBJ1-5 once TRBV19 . CASSIGQFNQPQHF TGTGCCAGTAGTATAGGTCAGTTCAATCAGCCCCAGCATTTT
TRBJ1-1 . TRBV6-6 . CASSYPAGTEAFF TGTGCCAGCAGTTACCCGGCAGGGACTGAAGCTTTCTTT
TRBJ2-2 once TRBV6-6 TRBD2 CASGMTSGRASGELFF TGTGCCAGCGGGATGACTAGCGGGAGGGCCTCCGGGGAGCTGTTTTTT
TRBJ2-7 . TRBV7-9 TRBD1 CASSPDKTGSSYEQYF TGTGCCAGCAGCCCAGATAAGACAGGGAGCTCCTACGAGCAGTACTTC
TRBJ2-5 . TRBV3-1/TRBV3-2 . CASSQATDQYQETQYF TGTGCCAGCAGCCAAGCGACAGATCAGTACCAAGAGACCCAGTACTTC
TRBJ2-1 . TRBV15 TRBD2 CATSEGTSPDNEQFF TGTGCCACCAGCGAGGGGACTAGCCCTGACAATGAGCAGTTCTTC
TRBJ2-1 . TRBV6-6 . CASSPGQSQYNEQFF TGTGCCAGCAGTCCTGGACAGAGTCAATACAATGAGCAGTTCTTC
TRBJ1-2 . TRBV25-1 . CASKESGDLYGYTF TGTGCCAGCAAAGAATCAGGGGACCTCTATGGCTACACCTTC
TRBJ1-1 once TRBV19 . CASSIGFSGAMVNTEAFF TGTGCCAGTAGTATAGGATTTTCGGGAGCCATGGTGAACACTGAAGCTTTCTTT
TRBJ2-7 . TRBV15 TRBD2 CATSRDLAGVSGEQYF TGTGCCACCAGCAGAGATCTAGCGGGAGTATCTGGCGAGCAGTACTTC
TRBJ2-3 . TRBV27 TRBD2 CASSSYSSGFSSTDTQYF TGTGCCAGCAGTTCATACTCTAGCGGCTTTAGTAGCACAGATACGCAGTATTTT
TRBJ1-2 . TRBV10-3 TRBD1 CAISRQGGGDGYTF TGTGCCATCAGTAGACAGGGGGGTGGCGATGGCTACACCTTC